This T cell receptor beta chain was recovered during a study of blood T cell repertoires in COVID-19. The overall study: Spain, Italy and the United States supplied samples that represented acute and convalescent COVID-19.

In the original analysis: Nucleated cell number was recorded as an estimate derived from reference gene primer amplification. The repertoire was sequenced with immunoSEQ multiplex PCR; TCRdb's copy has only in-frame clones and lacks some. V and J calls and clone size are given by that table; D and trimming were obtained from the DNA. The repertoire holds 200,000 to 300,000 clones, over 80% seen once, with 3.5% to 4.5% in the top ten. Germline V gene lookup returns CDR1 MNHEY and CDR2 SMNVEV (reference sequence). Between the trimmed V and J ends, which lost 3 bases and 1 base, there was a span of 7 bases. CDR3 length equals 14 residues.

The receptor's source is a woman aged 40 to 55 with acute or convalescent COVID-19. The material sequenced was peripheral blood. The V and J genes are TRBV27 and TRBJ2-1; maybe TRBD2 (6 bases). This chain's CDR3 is CASSFGGSYNEQFF. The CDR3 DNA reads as TGTGCCAGCAGTTTCGGGGGATCCTACAATGAGCAGTTCTTC.